One sample yielded the 11 T cell receptor beta chains listed below, sequenced in a study of post-analysis software for immune sequencing data. Findings and caveats of the study: A few TRBV segments were significantly more frequent in patients than in controls. TRBV5-6, TRBV5-1 and TRBV20-1 were among these segments.

The library was made from cDNA and included unique molecular identifiers. A single record per CDR3 protein comes from TCRdb applying MiXCR to the PCR reads. The sample lists 180,000 or so distinct CDR3 sequences; 29% were seen once. Their antigen targets remain unknown. Material: blood. The receptors stem from a girl aged 2-17 years with multiple sclerosis.

Details on this clonotype: Compared with germline, one end of the junction differs, possibly owing to a read error. V usage is TRBV20-1 and J usage is TRBJ2-5; D ambiguous. Germline-derived CDR1 and CDR2 are DFQATT and SNEGSKA (reference sequence). The CDR3 runs to 11 residues. The CDR3 sequence: CSATHQETQYF. CDR3 nucleotide sequence: TGCAGTGCTACCCACCAGGAGACCCAGTACTTC.

This clonotype was seen more than once but under ten times. The chain employs TRBV28 and TRBJ2-1; 9 bases are shared with TRBD2. The germline CDR1 and CDR2 sequences are MDHEN and SYDVKM. The CDR3 contains 14 residues. V lost 2 bases and J lost 7; bases outside the gene matches: 3. CDR3 bases: TGTGCCAGCAGTTTACTTAGCGGGAGAAATGAGCAGTTCTTC. Residues: CASSLLSGRNEQFF.

This clonotype was observed at least ten times. The chain is built from TRBV11-2 and TRBJ2-7, with a weak D call TRBD2 (7 bases). This CDR3 spans 16 amino acids. From germline, CDR1 is SGHAT and CDR2 FQNNGV. The V and J ends lost 1 base and 3 bases respectively, with 16 bases between them. This CDR3 reads CASSLVSSGGGYEQYF. In DNA, the CDR3 is TGTGCCAGCAGCTTAGTTTCTTCGGGGGGCGGCTACGAGCAGTACTTC.

A few counts support this clonotype. A read error may be the cause here, since a much bigger clone is one base away. The V call is TRBV5-1, the J call TRBJ2-7; 7 bases line up with TRBD1. The germline V gene encodes CDR1 SGHRS and CDR2 YFSETQ. The CDR3 extends over 14 amino acids. Unmatched junction bases numbered 8, after V lost 3 bases and J lost 5 bases. This chain's CDR3 is CASSWVAGGDEQYF. CDR3 bases: TGCGCCAGCAGCTGGGTGGCAGGGGGAGACGAGCAGTACTTC.

The V gene is TRBV7-2, the J gene TRBJ2-1, with D uncertain. The V gene lost 3 bases and the J gene lost 9 bases, with 12 bases spanning the gap. CDR3 length: 13 residues. Germline lookup yields CDR1 SGHTA and CDR2 FQGNSA. CDR3 bases: TGTGCCAGCAGCTTGGGCCCGGGCCGTGAGCAGTTCTTC. Translating gives CASSLGPGREQFF.

This clonotype appeared many times. The V gene is TRBV10-3, the J gene TRBJ1-2; D not certain. Deletions cut 0 bases from V and 6 bases from J, with 14 bases between. In germline, CDR1 is ENHRY, CDR2 SYGVKD. The length of the CDR3 is 15 residues. The CDR3 protein is CAISESWEGNDGYTF. The CDR3 DNA reads as TGTGCCATCAGTGAGTCGTGGGAGGGCAACGATGGCTACACCTTC.

This clonotype was counted at least ten times. V is TRBV20-1 and J is TRBJ2-7, with D possibly matching TRBD2 (6 bases). Germline V gene sequence: CDR1 DFQATT, CDR2 SNEGSKA (reference sequence). The CDR3 is 14 amino acids. Trimming left V 6 bases short and J 6 bases short, with 21 bases between. CDR3 loop: CSAAEGLGLGEQYF. CDR3 sequence (DNA): TGCAGTGCGGCAGAGGGACTGGGCTTGGGCGAGCAGTACTTC.

V usage is TRBV6-6 and J usage is TRBJ2-2; the match to TRBD2 covers 10 bases. The CDR3 totals 16 residues. With V trimmed by 10 bases and J by 7 bases, 15 bases remained unmatched. CDR1 is MNHNY, CDR2 SVGAGI, per germline (reference sequence). CDR3 in DNA: TGTGCCACCTCGCTTATCAGCGGGGGGGCCAACGGGGAGCTGTTTTTT. Translation gives CATSLISGGANGELFF.

This clonotype was observed a handful of times. The rearrangement joins TRBV30 to TRBJ2-7; D is perhaps TRBD1 (5 bases). The CDR3 length is 14 residues. Trimming cost V 2 bases and J 2 bases, with 13 bases left between them. The germline V gene has CDR1 GTSNPN and CDR2 SVGIG (reference sequence). CDR3 in DNA: TGTGCCTGGAGTAGGACAAGTAAAGCCTACGAGCAGTACTTC. Translated, it gives CAWSRTSKAYEQYF. The full variable domain, its missing parts supplied by reference TRBV30 and TRBJ2-7, is SQTIHQWPATLVQPVGSPLSLECTVEGTSNPNLYWYRQAAGRGLQLLFYSVGIGQISSEVPQNLSASRPQDRQFILSSKKLLLSDSGFYLCAWSRTSKAYEQYFGPGTRLTVT.

This clonotype has at least ten counts. The chain uses TRBV15 and TRBJ1-2; D ambiguous. Looked up from germline, CDR1 is LNHNV and CDR2 is YYDKDF (reference sequence). Trimming took 2 bases from V and 8 from J, leaving 9 bases between them. The length of the CDR3 is 12 residues. The CDR3: CATSRRREGYTF. The DNA of the CDR3 is TGTGCCACCAGCAGAAGGAGGGAAGGCTACACCTTC.

The rearrangement uses TRBV18 and TRBJ2-1, with unresolved D. The CDR3 is 14 residues long. V lost 1 base, J lost 7 bases, and 11 bases lay in between. CDR1 is KGHSH, CDR2 LQKENI, per germline. CDR3 in DNA: TGTGCCAGCTCACCACTAGGGCTTCGGAATGAGCAGTTCTTC. It translates to CASSPLGLRNEQFF.